The 6 T cell receptor beta chains given below trace back to one sample, sequenced in a study of cytomegalovirus exposure and HLA in healthy donors. The PCR made use of 60 Vbeta and 13 Jbeta primers. The assay was immunoSEQ multiplex PCR, and TCRdb's table has in-frame clones only and misses some. The sample includes 150,000 to 200,000 clones, approximately 71% of them seen just once. Sequencing was done on a sample of PBMCs. Receptors were obtained from a woman aged 40 to 50 in good health and CMV-seropositive.

The CDR3 region has the DNA TGTGCCACCAGCAGCATAAGGGACAGCTATGGCTACACCTTC. It encodes CATSSIRDSYGYTF. The chain recombines TRBV15 with TRBJ1-2; TRBD1 aligns across 7 bases. V was clipped by 3 bases and J by 4 bases; unmatched bases: 5. Germline V CDR1 and CDR2: LNHNV, YYDKDF (reference sequence). CDR3 length equals 14 residues.

The chain joins TRBV11-2 to TRBJ2-7, with D maybe TRBD1 (5 bases). Trimming took 3 bases from V and 5 from J, leaving 14 bases between them. This CDR3 is built from 14 residues. Germline assignment: CDR1 SGHAT and CDR2 FQNNGV. The CDR3 DNA sequence: TGTGCCAGCAGCTTTTTTGGGCAGGGAAACGAGCAGTACTTC. Protein: CASSFFGQGNEQYF.

The J gene is TRBJ1-2, the V gene TRBV6-1, with 9 bases aligning to TRBD1. The V gene end was trimmed by 4 bases and the J gene end by 8 bases; junction bases not matched to a gene: 5. The CDR3 totals 13 residues. Germline values: CDR1 MNHNS, CDR2 SASEGT. The CDR3 loop reads CASSGDRVAGYTF. In DNA, the CDR3 is TGTGCCAGCAGTGGGGACAGGGTTGCCGGCTACACCTTC.

The V call is TRBV2, the J call TRBJ2-5; 12 bases agree with TRBD2. Germline CDR1 is SNHLY and CDR2 is FYNNEI. The CDR3 contains 15 residues. J was trimmed by 4 bases and V by 6 bases; bases with no gene match: 6. The CDR3 nucleotides read TGTGCCAGCAGCTGGACTAGCGGGACCGCAGAGACCCAGTACTTC. Protein: CASSWTSGTAETQYF.

This sequence joins TRBV7-8 and TRBJ2-7; tentatively, D is TRBD2 (6 bases). Germline CDR1 and CDR2: SGHVS and FQNEAQ. The CDR3 runs 15 residues. V lost 5 bases, J lost 4 bases, and 18 bases lay in between. CDR3 coding DNA: TGTGCCAGCAGCCTCGTGGAGGGGAGCTGGTACGAGCAGTACTTC. Translated: CASSLVEGSWYEQYF.

The gene calls are TRBV6-1 and TRBJ1-2; 9 nucleotides agree with TRBD1. This CDR3 has 13 amino acids. With 8 bases clipped from V and 4 bases from J, the junction kept 5 bases outside the gene matches. Germline CDR1 and CDR2: MNHNS and SASEGT. The CDR3 coding sequence is TGTGCCAGCGGGACAGGGCTTTTCTATGGCTACACCTTC. Translation: CASGTGLFYGYTF.